These 15 T cell receptor beta chains came from one sample sequenced in a study of T cell repertoires in cytomegalovirus infection. Each CDR3 protein is one row after TCRdb ran MiXCR on the reads. The data hold just over 300,000 distinct CDR3 sequences, with roughly a sixth observed a single time. The source material was PBMCs. These receptors all come from a human donor in good health (CMV status not recorded). Some clones in this sample may be carry-over from other donors' samples.

This clonotype occurred a few times. The chain couples TRBV4-1 to TRBJ2-3, with D perhaps TRBD2 (7 bases). This CDR3 is built from 16 residues. Per germline, CDR1 MGHRA and CDR2 YSYEKL. Trimming pared 1 base from V and 3 bases from J, leaving 14 bases between. The CDR3 sequence is CASSQVGGARTDTQYF. CDR3 coding DNA: TGCGCCAGCAGCCAAGTAGGGGGGGCCAGGACAGATACGCAGTATTTT.

The chain employs TRBV4-1 and TRBJ2-5, with 9 positions matching TRBD2. The CDR3 runs 17 residues. With V trimmed by 1 base and J by 5 bases, 11 bases remained unmatched. Germline V gene data show CDR1 as MGHRA and CDR2 as YSYEKL. The CDR3 sequence is CASSQVRAGGPGETQYF. In nucleotides, the CDR3 is TGCGCCAGCAGCCAAGTAAGAGCGGGGGGCCCGGGGGAGACCCAGTACTTC.

This clonotype was observed at least ten times. The chain joins TRBV6-2 or TRBV6-3 to TRBJ1-1; D unclear. This CDR3 has 15 amino acids. V was shortened by 2 bases and J by 4 bases, with 14 bases between the two germline ends. Germline V gene data show CDR1 as MNHEY and CDR2 as SVGEGT. CDR3 sequence: CASSYDAEGGTEAFF. The CDR3 nucleotides are TGTGCCAGCAGTTACGACGCCGAGGGTGGCACTGAAGCTTTCTTT.

This clonotype was seen at least ten times. The genes are TRBV6-2 or TRBV6-3 and TRBJ2-2; 10 bases match TRBD1. The V and J ends lost 6 bases and 7 bases, in that order; junction bases with no gene match: 8. CDR3 length: 15 residues. Germline CDR1 is MNHEY and CDR2 is SVGEGT. The CDR3 DNA is TGTGCCAGCAGAAAGACAGGGGGCGGAATCGGGGAGCTGTTTTTT. It specifies CASRKTGGGIGELFF.

V gene TRBV28 combines with J gene TRBJ1-5; D possibly corresponds to TRBD1 (6 bases). The CDR3 length is 17 residues. Trimming shortened V by 7 bases and J by 0 bases, and 19 bases separated the two germline ends. Germline assignment: CDR1 MDHEN and CDR2 SYDVKM. This CDR3 reads CASTRRNRVYSNQPQHF. DNA of the CDR3: TGTGCCAGCACCCGAAGGAACAGGGTATATAGCAATCAGCCCCAGCATTTT.

This clonotype was seen at least ten times. The chain couples TRBV5-6 to TRBJ2-2, with 10 bases aligning to TRBD2. The germline CDR1 and CDR2 sequences are SGHDT and YYEEEE. The CDR3 extends over 20 amino acids. With V trimmed by 1 base and J by 0 bases, 12 bases remained unmatched. The CDR3 is CASSLYSLAGAGTNTGELFF. As DNA, the CDR3 is TGTGCCAGCAGCTTGTACTCTCTAGCGGGGGCTGGAACGAACACCGGGGAGCTGTTTTTT.

The V gene is TRBV6-5, the J gene TRBJ2-1; D not resolved. Trimming removed 0 bases from V and 0 bases from J, with 12 bases in between. The CDR3 has 17 amino acids. Germline-derived CDR1 and CDR2 are MNHEY and SVGAGI. The CDR3 DNA is TGTGCCAGCAGTTACTCGGTCAGGCTCTCCTCCTACAATGAGCAGTTCTTC. The encoded protein is CASSYSVRLSSYNEQFF.

This clonotype showed up many times. V usage is TRBV6-1 and J usage is TRBJ1-2, with TRBD1 matching 9 bases. CDR1 and CDR2 (germline): MNHNS, SASEGT. CDR3 length: 14 amino acids. V gave up 7 bases and J gave up 9 bases; unmatched junction bases: 12. The CDR3 sequence is CASTVDRGVNRYTF. The DNA of the CDR3 is TGTGCCAGCACAGTGGACAGGGGAGTAAATCGCTACACCTTC.

This chain connects TRBV4-1 to TRBJ2-3; D may be TRBD1 (6 bases). V lost 0 bases and J 1 base, leaving 11 bases between the germline ends. CDR1 MGHRA and CDR2 YSYEKL come from the germline V gene. The CDR3 loop spans 16 amino acids. The CDR3 nucleotides read TGCGCCAGCAGCCAAGATCCAGGGGATCGCACAGATACGCAGTATTTT. This encodes CASSQDPGDRTDTQYF.

The table lists this clonotype with a few counts. The chain combines TRBV20-1 with TRBJ2-5; D is possibly TRBD2 (6 bases). Germline V gene data show CDR1 as DFQATT and CDR2 as SNEGSKA (reference sequence). Deletions cut 5 bases from V and 7 bases from J, with 14 bases between. The CDR3 is 12 residues long. The chain's CDR3 is CSAWTTGRTQYF. In DNA form, the CDR3 reads TGCAGTGCTTGGACTACGGGACGGACCCAGTACTTC.

This clonotype was seen many times. CDR3 sequence reads: CASSSDSNQPQHF. In DNA, the CDR3 is TGTGCCAGCAGCTCCGACAGCAATCAGCCCCAGCATTTT. This chain joins TRBV7-6 and TRBJ1-5; no reliable D call. This CDR3 is 13 amino acids long. CDR1 and CDR2 from the germline V gene are SGHVS and FNYEAQ. With 4 bases removed from V and 1 base from J, the gap between germline ends came to 5 bases.

The chain joins TRBV27 to TRBJ2-1; TRBD1 aligns across 8 bases. Trimming took 5 bases from V and 5 from J; bases not matched to a gene: 8. CDR3 length equals 15 residues. The germline V gene has CDR1 MNHEY and CDR2 SMNVEV (reference sequence). The CDR3 nucleotides read TGTGCCAGCAGTCCAGGACAGGGTGTGAACAATGAGCAGTTCTTC. This codes for CASSPGQGVNNEQFF.

This clonotype appeared many times. CDR3 loop: CASTERSGANVLTF. DNA of the CDR3: TGTGCCAGCACCGAACGCTCTGGGGCCAACGTCCTGACTTTC. The chain combines TRBV7-2 with TRBJ2-6; D not resolved. The CDR3 extends over 14 amino acids. Trimming shortened V by 7 bases and J by 0 bases, and 7 bases separated the two germline ends. Germline CDR1 reads SGHTA; CDR2 reads FQGNSA. The variable domain in full, with the rest retrieved from reference TRBV7-2 and TRBJ2-6, is GAGVSQSPSNKVTEKGKDVELRCDPISGHTALYWYRQSLGQGLEFLIYFQGNSAPDKSGLPSDRFSAERTGGSVSTLTIQRTQQEDSAVYLCASTERSGANVLTFGAGSRLTVL.

Of note for this clonotype: A much more abundant neighbour one base away suggests this may be a read error. V usage is TRBV12-3 or TRBV12-4 and J usage is TRBJ1-5, with 9 bases lining up with TRBD1. CDR3 length: 15 amino acids. The CDR3 spells CTSSFGQGSWEPQHF. DNA for the CDR3: TGTACCAGCAGTTTCGGACAGGGGTCATGGGAGCCCCAGCATTTT.

This clonotype was seen more than once but under ten times. This sequence joins TRBV18 and TRBJ2-7; D not resolved. Germline V gene lookup returns CDR1 KGHSH and CDR2 LQKENI. This CDR3 is 14 amino acids long. The V gene lost 3 bases and the J gene lost 2 bases, with 11 bases spanning the gap. As DNA, the CDR3 is TGTGCCAGCTCACCTCCGGCTGGTACCTACGAGCAGTACTTC. Translated: CASSPPAGTYEQYF.